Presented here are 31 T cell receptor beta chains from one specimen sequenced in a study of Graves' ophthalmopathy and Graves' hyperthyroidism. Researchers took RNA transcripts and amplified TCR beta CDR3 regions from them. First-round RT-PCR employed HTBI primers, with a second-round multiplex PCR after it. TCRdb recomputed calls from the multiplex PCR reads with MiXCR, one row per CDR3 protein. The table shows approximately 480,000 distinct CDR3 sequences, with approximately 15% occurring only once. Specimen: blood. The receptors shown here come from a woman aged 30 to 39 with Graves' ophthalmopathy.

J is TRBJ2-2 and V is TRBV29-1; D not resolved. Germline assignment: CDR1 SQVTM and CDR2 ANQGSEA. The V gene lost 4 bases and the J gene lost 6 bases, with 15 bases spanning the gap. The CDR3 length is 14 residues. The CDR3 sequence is CSVVLFSKPGELFF. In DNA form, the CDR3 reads TGCAGCGTTGTACTTTTCTCCAAACCCGGGGAGCTGTTTTTT.

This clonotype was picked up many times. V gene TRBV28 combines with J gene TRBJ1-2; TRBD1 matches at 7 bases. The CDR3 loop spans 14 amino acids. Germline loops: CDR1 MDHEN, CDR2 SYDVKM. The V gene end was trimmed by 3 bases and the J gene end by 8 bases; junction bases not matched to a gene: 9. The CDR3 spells CASSFGQAVGGYTF. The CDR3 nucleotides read TGTGCCAGCAGTTTTGGACAGGCCGTGGGGGGCTACACCTTC.

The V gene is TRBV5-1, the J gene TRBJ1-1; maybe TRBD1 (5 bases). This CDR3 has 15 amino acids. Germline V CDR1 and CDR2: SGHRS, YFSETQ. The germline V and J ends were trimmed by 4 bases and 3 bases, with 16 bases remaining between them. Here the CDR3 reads CASSPGGVSYTEAFF. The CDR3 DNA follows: TGCGCCAGCAGCCCAGGAGGGGTTAGTTACACTGAAGCTTTCTTT.

CDR3 loop: CASSYAYNPKTDYEQYF. CDR3 coding DNA: TGTGCCAGCAGTTACGCCTACAATCCGAAAACAGATTACGAGCAGTACTTC. The chain has TRBV6-5 and TRBJ2-7; D remains ambiguous. This CDR3 has 17 amino acids. Germline assignment: CDR1 MNHEY and CDR2 SVGAGI. V lost 2 bases and J lost 4, with 21 bases in between.

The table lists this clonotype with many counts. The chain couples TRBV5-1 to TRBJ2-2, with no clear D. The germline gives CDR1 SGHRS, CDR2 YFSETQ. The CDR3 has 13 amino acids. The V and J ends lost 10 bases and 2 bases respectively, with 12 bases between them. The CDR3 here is CAAGGINTGELFF. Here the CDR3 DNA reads TGCGCCGCCGGTGGGATAAACACCGGGGAGCTGTTTTTT.

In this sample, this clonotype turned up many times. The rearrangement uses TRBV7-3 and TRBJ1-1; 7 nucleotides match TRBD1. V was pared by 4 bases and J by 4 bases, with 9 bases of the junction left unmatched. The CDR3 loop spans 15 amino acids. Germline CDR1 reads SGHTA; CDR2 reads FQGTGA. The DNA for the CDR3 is TGTGCCAGCAGCTCCCGGACAGGTAGGAGCACTGAAGCTTTCTTT. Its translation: CASSSRTGRSTEAFF.

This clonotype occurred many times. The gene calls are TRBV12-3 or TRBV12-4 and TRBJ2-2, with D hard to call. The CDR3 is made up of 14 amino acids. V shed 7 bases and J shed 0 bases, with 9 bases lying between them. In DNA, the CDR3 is TGTGCCAGCATAGACAAGACGAACACCGGGGAGCTGTTTTTT. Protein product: CASIDKTNTGELFF.

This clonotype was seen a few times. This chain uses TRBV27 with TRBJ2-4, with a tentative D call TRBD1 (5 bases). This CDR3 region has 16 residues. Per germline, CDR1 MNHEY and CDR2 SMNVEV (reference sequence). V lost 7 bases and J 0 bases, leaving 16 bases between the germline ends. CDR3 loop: CASTTGDKLAKNIQYF. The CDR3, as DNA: TGTGCCAGCACCACAGGAGATAAGCTAGCCAAAAACATTCAGTACTTC.

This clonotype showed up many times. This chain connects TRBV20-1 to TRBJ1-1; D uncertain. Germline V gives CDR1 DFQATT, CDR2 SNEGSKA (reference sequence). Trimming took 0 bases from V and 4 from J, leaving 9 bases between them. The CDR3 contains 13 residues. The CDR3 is CSARESGLTEAFF. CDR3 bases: TGCAGTGCTAGAGAATCCGGGCTCACTGAAGCTTTCTTT.

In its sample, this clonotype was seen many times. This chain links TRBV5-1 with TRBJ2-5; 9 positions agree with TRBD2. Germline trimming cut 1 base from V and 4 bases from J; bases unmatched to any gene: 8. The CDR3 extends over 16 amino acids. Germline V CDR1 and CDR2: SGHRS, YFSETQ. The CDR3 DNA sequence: TGCGCCAGCAGCTTGAGATTAGCGGGGGTTGGAGAGACCCAGTACTTC. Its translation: CASSLRLAGVGETQYF.

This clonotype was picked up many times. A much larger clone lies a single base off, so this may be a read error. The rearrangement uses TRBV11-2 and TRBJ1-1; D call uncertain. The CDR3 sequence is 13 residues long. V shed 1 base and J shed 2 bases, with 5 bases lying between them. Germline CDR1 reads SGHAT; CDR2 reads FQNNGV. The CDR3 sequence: CASSLVDNTEAFF. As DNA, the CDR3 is TGTGCCAGCAGCTTAGTGGATAACACTGAAGCTTTCTTT. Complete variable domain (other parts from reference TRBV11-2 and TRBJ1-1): EAGVAQSPRYKIIEKRQSVAFWCNPISGHATLYWYQQILGQGPKLLIQFQNNGVVDDSQLPKDRFSAERLKGVDSTLKIQPAKLEDSAVYLCASSLVDNTEAFFGQGTRLTVV.

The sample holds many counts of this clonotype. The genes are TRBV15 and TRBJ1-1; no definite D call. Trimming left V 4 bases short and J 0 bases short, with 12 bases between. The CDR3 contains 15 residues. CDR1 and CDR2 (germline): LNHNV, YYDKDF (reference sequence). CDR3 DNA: TGTGCCACCAGCAAGCCCGGGCGGATGAACACTGAAGCTTTCTTT. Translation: CATSKPGRMNTEAFF.

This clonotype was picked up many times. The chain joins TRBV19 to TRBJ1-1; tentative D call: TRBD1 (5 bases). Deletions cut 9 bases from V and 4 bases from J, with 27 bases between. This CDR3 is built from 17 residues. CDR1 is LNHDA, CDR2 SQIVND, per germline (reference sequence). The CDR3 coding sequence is TGTGCCAGCCGTAAAAGAATAGCCGGGGGGTCTGGCACTGAAGCTTTCTTT. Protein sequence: CASRKRIAGGSGTEAFF.

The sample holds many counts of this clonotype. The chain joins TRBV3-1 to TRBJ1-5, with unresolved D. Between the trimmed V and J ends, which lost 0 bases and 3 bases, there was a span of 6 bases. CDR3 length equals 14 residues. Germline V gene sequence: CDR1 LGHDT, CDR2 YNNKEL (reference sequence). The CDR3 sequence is CASSQDRINQPQHF. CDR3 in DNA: TGTGCCAGCAGCCAAGATAGGATCAATCAGCCCCAGCATTTT.

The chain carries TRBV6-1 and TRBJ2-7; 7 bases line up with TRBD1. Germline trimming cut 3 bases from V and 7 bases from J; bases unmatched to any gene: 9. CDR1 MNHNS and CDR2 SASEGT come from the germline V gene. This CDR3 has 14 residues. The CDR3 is CASSDPGQPREQYF. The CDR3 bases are TGTGCCAGCAGTGACCCGGGACAGCCACGGGAGCAGTACTTC.

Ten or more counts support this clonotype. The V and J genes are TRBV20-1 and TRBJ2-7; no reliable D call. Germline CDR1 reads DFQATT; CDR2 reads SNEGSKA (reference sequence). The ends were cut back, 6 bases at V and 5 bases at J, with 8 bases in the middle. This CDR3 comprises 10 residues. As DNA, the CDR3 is TGCAGTGCCGCAAGCCACGAGCAGTACTTC. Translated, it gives CSAASHEQYF.

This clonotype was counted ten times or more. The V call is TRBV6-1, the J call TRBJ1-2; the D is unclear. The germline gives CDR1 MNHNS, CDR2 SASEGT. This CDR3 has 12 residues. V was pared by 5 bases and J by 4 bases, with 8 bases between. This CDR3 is CASSQHAYGYTF. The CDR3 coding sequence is TGTGCCAGCAGTCAACACGCCTATGGCTACACCTTC.

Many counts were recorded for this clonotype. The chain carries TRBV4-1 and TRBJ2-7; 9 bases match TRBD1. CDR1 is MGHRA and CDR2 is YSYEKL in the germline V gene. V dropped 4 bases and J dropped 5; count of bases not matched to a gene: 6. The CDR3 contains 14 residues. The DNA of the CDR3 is TGCGCCAGCAGCCTCCGGGACAGGGTCCACGAGCAGTACTTC. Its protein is CASSLRDRVHEQYF.

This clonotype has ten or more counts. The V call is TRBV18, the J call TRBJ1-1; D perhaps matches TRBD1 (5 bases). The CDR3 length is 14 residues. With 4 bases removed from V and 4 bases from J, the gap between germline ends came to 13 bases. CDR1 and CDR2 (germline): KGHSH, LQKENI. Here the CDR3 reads CASSQSGGPTEAFF. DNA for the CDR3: TGTGCCAGCTCACAATCCGGGGGTCCCACTGAAGCTTTCTTT.

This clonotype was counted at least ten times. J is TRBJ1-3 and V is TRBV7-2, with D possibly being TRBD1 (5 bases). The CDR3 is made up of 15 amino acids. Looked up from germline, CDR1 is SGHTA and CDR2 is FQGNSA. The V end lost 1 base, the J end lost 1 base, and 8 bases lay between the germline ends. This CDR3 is CASSLVGVSGNTIYF. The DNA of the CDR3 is TGTGCCAGCAGCTTAGTGGGGGTTTCTGGAAACACCATATATTTT.

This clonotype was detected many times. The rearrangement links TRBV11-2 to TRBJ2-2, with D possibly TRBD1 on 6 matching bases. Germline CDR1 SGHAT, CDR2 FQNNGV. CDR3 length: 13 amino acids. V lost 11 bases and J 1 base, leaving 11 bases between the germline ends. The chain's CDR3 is CAGGRQNTGELFF. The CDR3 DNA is TGTGCCGGGGGCCGACAGAACACCGGGGAGCTGTTTTTT.

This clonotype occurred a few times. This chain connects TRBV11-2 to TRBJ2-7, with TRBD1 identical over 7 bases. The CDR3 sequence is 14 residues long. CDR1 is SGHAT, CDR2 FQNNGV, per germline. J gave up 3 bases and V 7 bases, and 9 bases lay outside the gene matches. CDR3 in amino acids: CASTSGTAYYEQYF. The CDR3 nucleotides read TGTGCCAGCACCTCCGGGACAGCGTACTACGAGCAGTACTTC.

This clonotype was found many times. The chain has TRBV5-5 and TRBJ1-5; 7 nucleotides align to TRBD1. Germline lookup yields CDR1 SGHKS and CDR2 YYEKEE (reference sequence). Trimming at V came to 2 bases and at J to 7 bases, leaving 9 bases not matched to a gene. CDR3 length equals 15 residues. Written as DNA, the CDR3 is TGTGCCAGCAGCTTTTATCCAGGGGGACAACAGCCCCAGCATTTT. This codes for CASSFYPGGQQPQHF.

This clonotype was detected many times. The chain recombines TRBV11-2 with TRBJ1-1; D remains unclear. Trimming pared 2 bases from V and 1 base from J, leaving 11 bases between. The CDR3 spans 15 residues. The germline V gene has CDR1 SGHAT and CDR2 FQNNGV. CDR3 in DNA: TGTGCCAGCAGCTTAAGTGGGAAAGCGAACACTGAAGCTTTCTTT. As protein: CASSLSGKANTEAFF.

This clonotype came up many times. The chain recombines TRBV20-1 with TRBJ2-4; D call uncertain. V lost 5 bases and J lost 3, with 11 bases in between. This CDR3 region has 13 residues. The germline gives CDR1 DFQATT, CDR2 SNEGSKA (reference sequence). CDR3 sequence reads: CSALWGDKNIQYF. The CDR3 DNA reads TGCAGTGCTCTGTGGGGTGACAAAAACATTCAGTACTTC.

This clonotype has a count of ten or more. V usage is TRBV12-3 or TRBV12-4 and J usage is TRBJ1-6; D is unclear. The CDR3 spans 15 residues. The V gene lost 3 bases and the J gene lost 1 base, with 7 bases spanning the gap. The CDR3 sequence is CASSFSPSYNSPLHF. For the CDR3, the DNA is TGTGCCAGCAGTTTTTCACCTTCCTATAATTCACCCCTCCACTTT.

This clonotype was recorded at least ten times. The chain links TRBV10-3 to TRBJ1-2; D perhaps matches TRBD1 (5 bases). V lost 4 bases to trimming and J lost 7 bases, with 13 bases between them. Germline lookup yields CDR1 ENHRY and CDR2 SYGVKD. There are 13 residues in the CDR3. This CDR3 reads CAISAQGSAGYTF. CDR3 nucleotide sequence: TGTGCCATCAGTGCCCAGGGCTCCGCTGGCTACACCTTC.

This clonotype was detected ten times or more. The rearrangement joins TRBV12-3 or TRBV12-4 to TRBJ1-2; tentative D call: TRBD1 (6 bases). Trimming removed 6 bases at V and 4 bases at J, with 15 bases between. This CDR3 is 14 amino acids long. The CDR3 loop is CASSGTTSFYGYTF. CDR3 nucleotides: TGTGCCAGCAGCGGGACAACCAGCTTCTATGGCTACACCTTC.

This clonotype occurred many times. The DNA for the CDR3 is TGTGCCAGCTCAAAACCCACAGGGATCAGCACTGAAGCTTTCTTT. Protein sequence: CASSKPTGISTEAFF. This chain uses TRBV6-1 with TRBJ1-1; tentatively, D is TRBD1 (6 bases). The germline V gene has CDR1 MNHNS and CDR2 SASEGT. Trimming stripped 8 bases from V and 4 bases from J, with 20 bases between. This CDR3 is 15 amino acids long.

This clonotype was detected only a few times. The CDR3 loop is CASSLMVAGIKEETQYF. The CDR3 DNA follows: TGTGCCAGCAGCTTAATGGTAGCGGGTATAAAAGAAGAGACCCAGTACTTC. V and J are TRBV7-3 and TRBJ2-5, with 7 bases identical to TRBD2. J was trimmed by 3 bases and V by 1 base; bases with no gene match: 11. Germline assignment: CDR1 SGHTA and CDR2 FQGTGA. The CDR3 has 17 amino acids.

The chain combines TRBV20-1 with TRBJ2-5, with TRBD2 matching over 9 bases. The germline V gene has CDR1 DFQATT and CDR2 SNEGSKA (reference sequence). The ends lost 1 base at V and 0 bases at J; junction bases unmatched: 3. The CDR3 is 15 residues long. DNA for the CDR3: TGCAGTGCTAGAGCTGCGGGGGGGTACCAAGAGACCCAGTACTTC. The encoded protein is CSARAAGGYQETQYF.